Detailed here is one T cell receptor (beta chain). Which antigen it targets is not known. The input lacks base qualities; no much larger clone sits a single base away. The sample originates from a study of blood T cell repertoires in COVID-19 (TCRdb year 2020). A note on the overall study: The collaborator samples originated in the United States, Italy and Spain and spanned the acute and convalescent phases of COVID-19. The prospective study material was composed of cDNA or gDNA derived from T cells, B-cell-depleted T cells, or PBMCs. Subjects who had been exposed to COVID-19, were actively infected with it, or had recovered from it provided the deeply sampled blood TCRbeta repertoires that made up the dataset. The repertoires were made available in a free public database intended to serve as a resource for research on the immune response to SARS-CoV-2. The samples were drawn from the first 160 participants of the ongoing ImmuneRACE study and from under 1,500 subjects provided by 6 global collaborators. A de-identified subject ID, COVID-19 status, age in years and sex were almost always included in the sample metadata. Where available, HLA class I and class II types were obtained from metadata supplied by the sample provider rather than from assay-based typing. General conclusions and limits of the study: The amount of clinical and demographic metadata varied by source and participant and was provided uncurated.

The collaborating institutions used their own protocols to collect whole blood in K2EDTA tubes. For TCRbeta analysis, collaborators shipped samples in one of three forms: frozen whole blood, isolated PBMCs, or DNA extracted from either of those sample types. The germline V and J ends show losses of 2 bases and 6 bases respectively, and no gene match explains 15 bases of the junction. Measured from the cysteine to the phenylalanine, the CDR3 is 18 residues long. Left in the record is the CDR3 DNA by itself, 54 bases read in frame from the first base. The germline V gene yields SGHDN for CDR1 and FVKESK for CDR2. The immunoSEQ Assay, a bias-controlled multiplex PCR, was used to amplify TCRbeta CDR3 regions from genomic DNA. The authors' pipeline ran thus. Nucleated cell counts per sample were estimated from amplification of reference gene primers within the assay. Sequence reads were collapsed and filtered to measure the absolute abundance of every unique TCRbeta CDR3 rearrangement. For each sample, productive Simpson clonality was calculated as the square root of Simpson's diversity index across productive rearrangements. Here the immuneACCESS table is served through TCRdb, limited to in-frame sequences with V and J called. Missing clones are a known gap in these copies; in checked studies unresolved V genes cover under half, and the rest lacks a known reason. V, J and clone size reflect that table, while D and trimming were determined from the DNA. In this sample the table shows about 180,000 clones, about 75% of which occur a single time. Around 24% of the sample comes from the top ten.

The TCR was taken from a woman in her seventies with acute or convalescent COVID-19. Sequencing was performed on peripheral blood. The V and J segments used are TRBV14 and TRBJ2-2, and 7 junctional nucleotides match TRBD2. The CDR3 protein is CASSQLATLRERAGELFF. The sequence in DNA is TGTGCCAGCAGCCAATTAGCGACCTTGCGGGAGCGGGCCGGGGAGCTGTTTTTT.